The 6 T cell receptor beta chains below come from one sample, sequenced in a study of cytomegalovirus exposure and HLA in healthy donors. The PCR made use of 60 Vbeta and 13 Jbeta primers. Sequencing was performed with immunoSEQ multiplex PCR; in TCRdb, only in-frame clones are kept and a portion is missing. The profile shows roughly 98,000 clones, less than 65% of them singletons. Material for sequencing was PBMCs. The receptors were sampled from a woman younger than 45 in good health and CMV-seropositive.

This chain connects TRBV19 to TRBJ2-1, with 13 bases lining up with TRBD2. V lost 0 bases to trimming and J lost 0 bases; unmatched junction nucleotides: 2. The CDR3 length is 18 residues. Germline CDR1 is LNHDA and CDR2 is SQIVND (reference sequence). Here the CDR3 reads CASSIELAGGSSYNEQFF. CDR3 DNA: TGTGCCAGTAGTATAGAACTAGCGGGGGGGAGCTCCTACAATGAGCAGTTCTTC.

This clone was counted between two and nine times. The chain couples TRBV7-8 to TRBJ1-2; D might be TRBD1 (6 bases). Germline values: CDR1 SGHVS, CDR2 FQNEAQ. Trimming stripped 5 bases from V and 4 bases from J, with 14 bases between. The CDR3 spans 14 residues. The DNA of the CDR3 is TGTGCCAGCAGCCCTACAGGGTACGGCTATGGCTACACCTTC. Protein sequence: CASSPTGYGYGYTF.

Note on this clone: Germline is not matched at one junction end, which may reflect a read error. V gene TRBV7-9 combines with J gene TRBJ1-1; 9 bases agree with TRBD1. The CDR3 totals 16 residues. In germline, CDR1 is SEHNR, CDR2 FQNEAQ (reference sequence). CDR3 loop: CSSSPPGQGVNTEAFF. The CDR3 DNA sequence: TGTTCCAGCAGCCCGCCGGGACAGGGAGTGAACACTGAAGCTTTCTTT.

The chain links TRBV5-1 to TRBJ1-1; D not resolved. This CDR3 has 14 amino acids. CDR1 is SGHRS and CDR2 is YFSETQ in the germline V gene. Trimming stripped 1 base from V and 0 bases from J, with 7 bases between. As DNA, the CDR3 is TGCGCCAGCAGCTTGAAGCACCTGAACACTGAAGCTTTCTTT. Protein product: CASSLKHLNTEAFF. The whole variable domain, remainder taken from reference TRBV5-1 and TRBJ1-1, is KAGVTQTPRYLIKTRGQQVTLSCSPISGHRSVSWYQQTPGQGLQFLFEYFSETQRNKGNFPGRFSGRQFSNSRSEMNVSTLELGDSALYLCASSLKHLNTEAFFGQGTRLTVV.

The chain combines TRBV10-3 with TRBJ2-1; no clear D gene. The CDR3 covers 15 residues. V was shortened by 5 bases and J by 0 bases, with 11 bases between the two germline ends. The germline V gene encodes CDR1 ENHRY and CDR2 SYGVKD. This CDR3 reads CAISHDSSSYNEQFF. In DNA form, the CDR3 reads TGTGCCATCAGTCACGACTCCAGCTCCTACAATGAGCAGTTCTTC.

This clone was detected only once. This rearrangement joins TRBV18 to TRBJ2-1; D is undetermined. The CDR3 totals 15 residues. From germline, CDR1 is KGHSH and CDR2 LQKENI. Trimming took 3 bases from V and 2 from J, leaving 11 bases between them. CDR3 region: CASSPEVFTYNEQFF. The DNA of the CDR3 is TGTGCCAGCTCACCTGAGGTATTCACCTACAATGAGCAGTTCTTC.